This T cell receptor (beta chain) derives from a study of regulatory T cells in long-lasting Graves disease. There are 14 residues in the CDR3. Trimming left V 7 bases short and J 11 bases short, with 23 bases between. CDR1 PRHDT and CDR2 FYEKMQ come from the germline V gene (reference sequence). For TCR beta, libraries came from iRepertoire HTBI primers and Arm-PCR of CDR3 regions. TCRdb reprocessed the multiplex PCR reads via MiXCR and lists one record per CDR3 protein. The sample yields about 420,000 distinct CDR3 sequences, about 16% seen once. Time point given: newly diagnosed GD, antithyroid drugs for less than 3 months. PBMC-derived RNA was used for the TCR library. There are many counts of this clonotype. Another study also made use of these data, one on T cells in Graves' hyperthyroidism and ophthalmopathy.

The TCR was taken from a woman aged 18-35 years with Graves disease. The starting material was peripheral blood mononuclear cells (PBMCs), obtained at new diagnosis, from a patient treated with antithyroid drugs. The chain couples TRBV13 to TRBJ1-1; D gene unclear. CDR3 sequence: CASIISLDKSVAFF. CDR3 sequence (DNA): TGTGCCAGCATCATCAGTCTCGATAAGTCGGTGGCTTTCTTT.